This is a list of T cell receptor beta chains from one sample in a study of T cells in Graves' hyperthyroidism and ophthalmopathy. TCRdb reanalysed the multiplex PCR reads using MiXCR and keeps one entry per CDR3 protein. Here the sample spans around 250,000 distinct CDR3 sequences, almost 25% being singletons. The sample was blood. These receptors were obtained from a woman in her thirties or forties with Graves' ophthalmopathy. Both conserved end residues are part of each CDR3. Each record gives: V gene, J gene, D gene, clone size, CDR3 protein, CDR3 DNA. The D gene is left open where the match is weak. Clone size is given for some rows only: seen once, a few or many times, or a class if the clone is expanded.

TRBV6-2/TRBV6-3	TRBJ2-7	.	many	CASSLGGVAYEQYF	TGTGCCAGCAGTTTAGGAGGAGTGGCCTACGAGCAGTACTTC
TRBV12-3/TRBV12-4	TRBJ2-5	.	few	CASSYHYQETQYF	TGTGCCAGCAGTTACCACTACCAAGAGACCCAGTACTTC
TRBV2	TRBJ1-5	TRBD1	many	CASSDRTGFGLSNQPQHF	TGTGCCAGCAGTGACCGGACAGGCTTCGGTTTAAGCAATCAGCCCCAGCATTTT
TRBV24-1	TRBJ2-7	TRBD2	many	CATSEDSGRGAYEQYF	TGTGCCACCAGTGAAGATAGCGGGAGGGGGGCCTACGAGCAGTACTTC
TRBV7-2	TRBJ2-7	TRBD2	many	CASSQAASGASEQYF	TGTGCCAGCAGCCAAGCGGCTAGCGGGGCTAGCGAGCAGTACTTC
TRBV10-1	TRBJ2-1	.	.	CASSVPQSEGNEQFF	TGCGCCAGCAGTGTTCCCCAAAGTGAGGGCAATGAGCAGTTCTTC
TRBV7-8	TRBJ1-5	TRBD1	many	CASSLIQGAGQPQHF	TGTGCCAGCAGCTTAATTCAGGGGGCAGGTCAGCCCCAGCATTTT
TRBV14	TRBJ2-2	.	.	CASSQVKFTGELFF	TGTGCCAGCAGCCAAGTCAAGTTCACCGGGGAGCTGTTTTTT
TRBV6-1	TRBJ1-6	TRBD1	many	CASTFGTDFNSPLHF	TGTGCCAGCACCTTTGGGACAGACTTTAATTCACCCCTCCACTTT
TRBV5-1	TRBJ1-1	.	many	CASSLLGVNTEAFF	TGCGCCAGCAGCTTGCTGGGGGTGAACACTGAAGCTTTCTTT
TRBV7-2	TRBJ2-3	.	many	CASTRVSTDTQYF	TGTGCCAGCACCCGAGTGAGCACAGATACGCAGTATTTT
TRBV12-3/TRBV12-4	TRBJ2-7	.	many	CASSPQISYEQYF	TGTGCCAGCAGCCCACAGATTTCCTACGAGCAGTACTTC
TRBV27	TRBJ1-1	.	.	CASKQRGWDDTEVFF	TGTGCCAGCAAACAAAGGGGGTGGGATGACACTGAAGTTTTCTTT
TRBV6-4	TRBJ1-5	TRBD1	.	CASSVLETGVLRSNQPQHF	TGTGCCAGCAGTGTACTGGAGACAGGGGTGCTTAGAAGCAATCAGCCCCAGCATTTT
TRBV6-5	TRBJ2-7	TRBD2	many	CASSYSRGGGVYEQYF	TGTGCCAGCAGTTACTCGAGGGGCGGGGGGGTCTACGAGCAGTACTTC
TRBV28	TRBJ2-2	TRBD1	many	CASSLVGGVNTGELFF	TGTGCCAGCAGTTTAGTAGGGGGCGTGAACACCGGGGAGCTGTTTTTT
TRBV11-2	TRBJ1-2	.	.	CASSLEIGAKTYGYTF	TGTGCCAGCAGCTTGGAGATCGGGGCGAAGACTTATGGCTACACCTTC
TRBV6-5	TRBJ1-5	.	many	CASSFDESQPQHF	TGTGCCAGCAGTTTTGACGAAAGTCAGCCCCAGCATTTT
TRBV30	TRBJ1-5	TRBD1	many	CAWSQGAGQPQHF	TGTGCCTGGTCACAGGGGGCAGGTCAGCCCCAGCATTTT
TRBV11-2	TRBJ1-3	.	many	CASSLEGGSSGNTIYF	TGTGCCAGCAGCTTAGAGGGCGGGAGCTCTGGAAACACCATATATTTT
TRBV19	TRBJ2-4	.	many	CASSNQGTKNIQYF	TGTGCCAGTAGTAACCAGGGGACCAAAAACATTCAGTACTTC
TRBV5-5	TRBJ2-7	.	many	CASSAVTSYGEQYF	TGTGCCAGCAGCGCGGTAACCTCTTATGGGGAGCAGTACTTC
TRBV19	TRBJ2-7	.	.	CASRDTSYEQYF	TGTGCCAGTAGGGACACCTCCTACGAGCAGTACTTC
TRBV28	TRBJ1-2	.	many	CASSFAIGDAANYGYTF	TGTGCCAGCAGTTTTGCGATAGGGGATGCAGCTAACTATGGCTACACCTTC
TRBV6-5	TRBJ2-7	TRBD2	many	CASRMAGGPVYEQYF	TGTGCCTCCCGGATGGCGGGAGGGCCGGTCTACGAGCAGTACTTC
TRBV20-1	TRBJ1-5	.	many	CSAGGDGGQPQHF	TGCAGTGCTGGGGGGGACGGAGGGCAGCCCCAGCATTTT
TRBV12-3/TRBV12-4	TRBJ2-2	.	.	CASSLGPVNTGELFF	TGTGCCAGCAGCTTAGGGCCCGTGAACACCGGGGAGCTGTTTTTT
TRBV18	TRBJ1-5	.	.	CASSMDSNQPQHF	TGTGCCAGCTCAATGGATAGCAATCAGCCCCAGCATTTT
TRBV12-3/TRBV12-4	TRBJ2-2	.	many	CASSTSNGELFF	TGTGCCAGCTCTACATCAAACGGGGAGCTGTTTTTT
TRBV7-2	TRBJ2-6	TRBD1	many	CASGKRIQGAVSGANVLTF	TGTGCCAGCGGGAAAAGAATACAGGGGGCGGTCTCTGGGGCCAACGTCCTGACTTTC
TRBV5-1	TRBJ1-1	.	many	CASSSPGPSGTEAFF	TGCGCCAGCAGCTCACCAGGGCCTAGTGGCACTGAAGCTTTCTTT
TRBV27	TRBJ1-2	TRBD1	.	CASSLRRTGDYGYTF	TGTGCCAGCAGTTTACGACGGACAGGTGACTATGGCTACACCTTC
TRBV28	TRBJ2-2	.	.	CASSLWGTANTGELFF	TGTGCCAGCAGTTTATGGGGGACGGCGAACACCGGGGAGCTGTTTTTT
TRBV6-1	TRBJ2-5	TRBD2	many	CASSHALAGEETQYF	TGTGCCAGCAGCCACGCCCTAGCGGGAGAAGAGACCCAGTACTTC
TRBV7-8	TRBJ2-5	.	few	CASSPPEGRVAQYF	TGTGCCAGCAGCCCACCTGAGGGCCGGGTAGCCCAGTACTTC
TRBV6-1	TRBJ2-7	.	few	CASSVPSVYEQYF	TGTGCCAGCAGTGTTCCCAGCGTGTACGAGCAGTACTTC
TRBV10-3	TRBJ1-2	TRBD1	few	CSISKGQVNYGYTF	TGTTCCATCAGCAAGGGACAGGTTAACTATGGCTACACCTTC
TRBV18	TRBJ1-3	.	many	CASSPRGQGNTIYF	TGTGCCAGCTCACCACGTGGGCAAGGAAACACCATATATTTT
TRBV9	TRBJ1-1	.	many	CASSGTAFNTEAFF	TGTGCCAGCAGCGGGACAGCCTTCAACACTGAAGCTTTCTTT
TRBV27	TRBJ2-2	TRBD2	many	CASSLSMLLAGGAGELFF	TGTGCCAGCAGTTTGTCGATGTTACTAGCGGGAGGGGCCGGGGAGCTGTTTTTT
TRBV12-3/TRBV12-4	TRBJ1-1	.	.	CASVTGETEAFF	TGTGCCAGTGTCACTGGAGAGACTGAAGCTTTCTTT